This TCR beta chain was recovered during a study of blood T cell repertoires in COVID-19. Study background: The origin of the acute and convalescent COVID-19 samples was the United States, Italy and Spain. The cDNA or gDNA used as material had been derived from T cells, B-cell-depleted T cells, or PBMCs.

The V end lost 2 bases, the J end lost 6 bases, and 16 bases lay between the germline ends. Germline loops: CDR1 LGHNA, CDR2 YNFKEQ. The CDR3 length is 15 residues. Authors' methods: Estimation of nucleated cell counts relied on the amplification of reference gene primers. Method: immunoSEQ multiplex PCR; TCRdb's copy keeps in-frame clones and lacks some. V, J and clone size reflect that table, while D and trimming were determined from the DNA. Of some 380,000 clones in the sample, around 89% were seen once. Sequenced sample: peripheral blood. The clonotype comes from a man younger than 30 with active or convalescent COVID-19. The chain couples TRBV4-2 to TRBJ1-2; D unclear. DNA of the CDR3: TGTGCCAGCAGCCAACGAGGAGGGAGTTGGGATGGCTACACCTTC. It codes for CASSQRGGSWDGYTF.